These T cell receptor beta chains were read from a single sample in a study of blood T cell repertoires in COVID-19. The repertoire was sequenced with immunoSEQ multiplex PCR; TCRdb's copy has only in-frame clones and lacks some. The sample includes around 320,000 clones, about 90% of them seen just once. Source material: peripheral blood. The receptors come from a man younger than 30 with active or convalescent COVID-19. CDR3s include the opening cysteine and the closing phenylalanine or tryptophan. The D gene is left open where the match is weak. Size is omitted from some rows. Given values are once, few, many or a class for expanded clones.

J,V,size,D,CDR3,DNA
TRBJ2-7,TRBV14,-,-,CASSQEGEVNEQYF,TGTGCCAGCAGCCAAGAAGGGGAGGTGAACGAGCAGTACTTC
TRBJ1-1,TRBV4-1,-,-,CASSQDPGVYTEAFF,TGCGCCAGCAGCCAAGATCCCGGGGTCTACACTGAAGCTTTCTTT
TRBJ1-2,TRBV9,-,-,CASSVGLGQGNYGYTF,TGTGCCAGCAGCGTAGGGCTGGGCCAGGGAAACTATGGCTACACCTTC
TRBJ2-6,TRBV19,-,TRBD1,CASSRQGAGANVLTF,TGTGCCAGTAGTAGACAGGGGGCTGGGGCCAACGTCCTGACTTTC
TRBJ1-2,TRBV29-1,-,-,CSVDQGSTGYTF,TGCAGCGTCGACCAGGGGAGTACTGGCTACACCTTC
TRBJ2-7,TRBV7-2,few,-,CASSAPGHSYEQYF,TGTGCCAGCAGCGCCCCCGGACATTCCTACGAGCAGTACTTC
TRBJ1-4,TRBV19,-,-,CASSIDRMKLFF,TGTGCCAGTAGTATCGACAGGATGAAACTGTTTTTT
TRBJ1-1,TRBV19,-,-,CASSIRYLGSTEAFF,TGTGCCAGTAGTATACGATACCTGGGGAGCACTGAAGCTTTCTTT
TRBJ2-1,TRBV6-5,-,-,CASSYGGGGGQFF,TGTGCCAGCAGTTACGGTGGGGGAGGGGGGCAGTTCTTC
TRBJ2-1,TRBV6-4,few,TRBD2,CASSDSRGGYNEQFF,TGTGCCAGCAGTGACTCGCGGGGGGGCTACAATGAGCAGTTCTTC
TRBJ2-5,TRBV11-3,-,TRBD2,CASSSLAGLRETQYF,TGTGCCAGCAGCTCCCTAGCGGGGCTTAGAGAGACCCAGTACTTC
TRBJ2-3,TRBV5-1,-,-,CASSLRGSTDTQYF,TGCGCCAGCAGCCTGCGGGGAAGCACAGATACGCAGTATTTT
TRBJ1-3,TRBV7-8,-,-,CASSQEDGSGNTIYF,TGTGCCAGCAGCCAGGAGGACGGCTCTGGAAACACCATATATTTT
TRBJ1-4,TRBV11-2,-,TRBD1,CASSLWTGDEKLFF,TGTGCCAGCAGCTTATGGACAGGGGACGAAAAACTGTTTTTT
TRBJ1-6,TRBV9,-,TRBD1,CASSARDRGQSPLHF,TGTGCCAGCAGCGCCCGGGACAGGGGGCAATCACCCCTCCACTTT
TRBJ1-2,TRBV7-9,-,TRBD1,CASSGGATGESYGYTF,TGTGCCAGCAGCGGGGGAGCGACAGGGGAATCCTATGGCTACACCTTC
TRBJ2-7,TRBV9,once,-,CASSPTAGSNYEQYF,TGTGCCAGCAGCCCCACCGCGGGGAGCAACTACGAGCAGTACTTC
TRBJ1-1,TRBV27,once,-,CASGVGARTFF,TGTGCCAGCGGGGTGGGGGCGAGAACTTTCTTT
TRBJ2-5,TRBV5-1,-,TRBD2,CASKSRGLAGYQETQYF,TGCGCCAGCAAAAGTCGGGGGCTAGCGGGTTACCAAGAGACCCAGTACTTC
TRBJ1-4,TRBV6-5,-,-,CASSYLQGTDNEKLFF,TGTGCCAGCAGTTACTTACAAGGGACTGATAATGAAAAACTGTTTTTT
TRBJ2-7,TRBV2,-,TRBD2,CASSEALAGVVGSSYEQYF,TGTGCCAGCAGTGAAGCCCTAGCGGGAGTGGTAGGGAGCTCCTACGAGCAGTACTTC
TRBJ1-2,TRBV3-1/TRBV3-2,few,-,CASSQAVSGYTF,TGTGCCAGCAGCCAAGCGGTCTCTGGCTACACCTTC
TRBJ2-5,TRBV28,-,-,CASSRGGRGHLGETQYF,TGTGCCAGCAGTAGGGGGGGCAGGGGGCATTTGGGAGAGACCCAGTACTTC
TRBJ2-1,TRBV7-3,-,TRBD2,CASSWTSSYNEQFF,TGTGCCAGCAGCTGGACTAGCTCCTACAATGAGCAGTTCTTC
TRBJ1-2,TRBV24-1,once,TRBD1,CATSQTRTGRDGGYTF,TGTGCCACCAGTCAGACACGGACAGGAAGAGATGGTGGCTACACCTTC
TRBJ2-5,TRBV2,once,TRBD2,CASRSGGGLQETQYF,TGTGCCAGCAGATCGGGCGGGGGGTTACAAGAGACCCAGTACTTC